This paragraph covers one T cell receptor beta chain sequence. Antigen specificity is unknown. This CDR3 spans 16 amino acids. Looked up from germline, CDR1 is SNHLY and CDR2 is FYNNEI. Trimming shortened V by 8 bases and J by 6 bases, and 23 bases separated the two germline ends. This sample is part of a study of T-cell memory formation after mild COVID-19. About the research overall: Clustering of TCRs was largely donor specific. Study results and caveats: Memory cells collected pre-infection included some clones that later responded, suggesting cross-reactive memory joined.

TCRdb re-called the 5' RACE reads with MiXCR, one entry per CDR3 protein. Of about 130,000 distinct CDR3 sequences listed, about 15% are singletons. The genes are TRBV2 and TRBJ2-1, with D possibly matching TRBD1 (5 bases). The sequencing input was PBMCs or a T cell subset sorted from them (not recorded which). The clonotype was recovered from a man aged 18-30 years who had mild COVID-19 (a few samples of this study predate the infection). Cell type and time point are not known. The CDR3 DNA reads TGTGCCAGCGGCGGCATCCAGGGTCTTCTGGTCAATGAGCAGTTCTTC. Translation: CASGGIQGLLVNEQFF.